A selection of T cell receptor beta chains follows, all from one sample in a study of circulating CD8 cells and anti-PD-1 response in melanoma. In TCRdb, the reads were re-called with MiXCR into one record per CDR3 protein. The sample has 950 to 1,300 distinct CDR3 sequences; 6.3% are singletons. The specimen was CD8+ T cells from PBMCs, collected at baseline or after one month of anti-PD-1 therapy (not recorded which). Every receptor here comes from a human donor with melanoma. The CDR3 runs from the conserved cysteine through the conserved F or W. The order of the fields is CDR3 protein, CDR3 DNA, V gene, J gene, D gene, clone size. A D gene is named only where the DNA matches it firmly. Size is stated for part of the rows, as once, few or many counts, or as a class when the clone is expanded.

CDR3: CASSLGMVGTSDQPQHF; DNA: TGTGCCAGTAGTCTGGGAATGGTTGGGACAAGCGATCAGCCCCAGCATTTT; V: TRBV19; J: TRBJ1-5; D: -; size: few
CDR3: CSARAPSGLTDTQYF; DNA: TGCAGTGCTAGAGCTCCTAGCGGGCTCACAGATACGCAGTATTTT; V: TRBV20-1; J: TRBJ2-3; D: TRBD2; size: medium-sized
CDR3: CASSSALLEWQGPYEQYF; DNA: TGTGCCAGCAGTTCAGCCCTCCTAGAATGGCAGGGACCCTACGAGCAGTACTTC; V: TRBV28; J: TRBJ2-7; D: -; size: large
CDR3: CASSLSSYEQYF; DNA: TGTGCCAGCAGCCTCAGCTCCTACGAGCAGTACTTC; V: TRBV28; J: TRBJ2-7; D: -; size: large
CDR3: CASSSPGTDTQYF; DNA: TGTGCCAGCAGTTCTCCCGGCACAGATACGCAGTATTTT; V: TRBV27; J: TRBJ2-3; D: -; size: large
CDR3: CASSSGGQGYNEQFF; DNA: TGTGCCAGCAGCTCAGGGGGACAGGGTTACAATGAGCAGTTCTTC; V: TRBV7-8; J: TRBJ2-1; D: TRBD1; size: large
CDR3: CSVEDTSKDGTYEQYF; DNA: TGCAGCGTTGAAGATACGAGTAAGGACGGAACCTACGAGCAGTACTTC; V: TRBV29-1; J: TRBJ2-7; D: -; size: large
CDR3: CSARDRRSYEQYF; DNA: TGCAGTGCTAGAGATCGCAGGTCCTACGAGCAGTACTTC; V: TRBV20-1; J: TRBJ2-7; D: -; size: medium-sized
CDR3: CATSQGAVDYEQYF; DNA: TGTGCCACCTCCCAGGGGGCAGTTGACTACGAGCAGTACTTC; V: TRBV19; J: TRBJ2-7; D: TRBD1; size: large
CDR3: CASSLGPSNEQFF; DNA: TGTGCCAGCAGTTTAGGCCCTTCCAATGAGCAGTTCTTC; V: TRBV28; J: TRBJ2-1; D: -; size: -
CDR3: CASRPGPSSGANVLTF; DNA: TGTGCCAGTAGGCCGGGTCCAAGCTCTGGGGCCAACGTCCTGACTTTC; V: TRBV19; J: TRBJ2-6; D: -; size: -
CDR3: CASSEVPENEQYF; DNA: TGTGCCAGCAGTGAGGTGCCCGAGAACGAGCAGTACTTC; V: TRBV2; J: TRBJ2-7; D: -; size: medium-sized
CDR3: CASSTPGNEQFF; DNA: TGTGCCAGCAGTACGCCGGGGAATGAGCAGTTCTTC; V: TRBV28; J: TRBJ2-1; D: -; size: medium-sized
CDR3: CSVFQGGHNEQFF; DNA: TGCAGCGTTTTCCAGGGGGGTCACAATGAGCAGTTCTTC; V: TRBV29-1; J: TRBJ2-1; D: -; size: medium-sized
CDR3: CASTQWGPTDTQYF; DNA: TGTGCCAGCACCCAATGGGGGCCCACAGATACGCAGTATTTT; V: TRBV25-1; J: TRBJ2-3; D: -; size: large
CDR3: CSVPQGSTDTQYF; DNA: TGCAGCGTTCCACAGGGAAGCACAGATACGCAGTATTTT; V: TRBV29-1; J: TRBJ2-3; D: -; size: large
CDR3: CASSLYAGGDSYEQYF; DNA: TGTGCCAGCAGTCTCTACGCGGGGGGGGACTCCTACGAGCAGTACTTC; V: TRBV28; J: TRBJ2-7; D: TRBD2; size: large
CDR3: CASMVQAGGNTGELFF; DNA: TGTGCCAGCATGGTCCAAGCGGGGGGTAACACCGGGGAGCTGTTTTTT; V: TRBV2; J: TRBJ2-2; D: TRBD2; size: medium-sized
CDR3: CASSGIGGAYEQYF; DNA: TGTGCCAGTAGTGGGATAGGCGGAGCCTACGAGCAGTACTTC; V: TRBV19; J: TRBJ2-7; D: -; size: medium-sized
CDR3: CSVAGTSGGGETQYF; DNA: TGCAGCGTTGCCGGGACTAGCGGGGGTGGGGAGACCCAGTACTTC; V: TRBV29-1; J: TRBJ2-5; D: TRBD2; size: medium-sized
CDR3: CASTSCFWNTEAFF; DNA: TGTGCCAGCACCTCCTGTTTTTGGAACACTGAAGCTTTCTTT; V: TRBV12-3/TRBV12-4; J: TRBJ1-1; D: -; size: few
CDR3: CASSSGTGPYEQYF; DNA: TGTGCCAGTAGTTCCGGGACAGGGCCCTACGAGCAGTACTTC; V: TRBV19; J: TRBJ2-7; D: TRBD1; size: -
CDR3: CASSIAEGEAFF; DNA: TGTGCCAGTAGTATAGCAGAGGGTGAAGCTTTCTTT; V: TRBV19; J: TRBJ1-1; D: -; size: -
CDR3: CSASRAEQYF; DNA: TGCAGTGCTAGCAGGGCCGAGCAGTACTTC; V: TRBV20-1; J: TRBJ2-7; D: -; size: large
CDR3: CASSQVRGRVRDEKLFF; DNA: TGTGCCAGCAGCCAAGTAAGGGGCAGGGTTCGGGATGAAAAACTGTTTTTT; V: TRBV14; J: TRBJ1-4; D: -; size: medium-sized
CDR3: CASNIQPRQATNYGYTF; DNA: TGTGCCAGTAACATCCAACCGCGACAGGCCACTAACTATGGCTACACCTTC; V: TRBV19; J: TRBJ1-2; D: -; size: few
CDR3: CASSQERGGANEQFF; DNA: TGTGCCAGCAGCCAAGAACGCGGGGGGGCCAATGAGCAGTTCTTC; V: TRBV4-2; J: TRBJ2-1; D: TRBD2; size: large
CDR3: CAWRIVGTNYGYTF; DNA: TGTGCCTGGAGGATAGTAGGGACTAACTATGGCTACACCTTC; V: TRBV30; J: TRBJ1-2; D: -; size: medium-sized
CDR3: CSAGVQSSWGQYF; DNA: TGCAGTGCTGGGGTCCAGAGTTCTTGGGGGCAGTACTTC; V: TRBV20-1; J: TRBJ2-7; D: -; size: medium-sized